These 18 T cell receptor beta chains were all obtained from the same sample, sequenced in a study of T cell responses to AZD1222 COVID-19 vaccine. TCRdb keeps only in-frame clones here, not all; method: immunoSEQ multiplex PCR. The sample consists of 180,000 or so clones, about 89% of them appearing once. The material was peripheral blood, obtained 28 days after the second AZD1222 dose. These receptors were taken from an adult who received the AZD1222 COVID-19 vaccine.

This clone turned up a few times. The chain is built from TRBV10-2 and TRBJ2-1; D unresolved. V lost 6 bases and J lost 4, with 13 bases in between. This CDR3 contains 14 residues. Germline CDR1 is WSHSY and CDR2 is SAAADI. This CDR3 reads CASRRGNTYNEQFF. As DNA, the CDR3 is TGCGCCAGCAGACGAGGCAATACTTACAATGAGCAGTTCTTC.

The chain recombines TRBV7-9 with TRBJ1-2; the D is unclear. The V gene lost 5 bases and the J gene lost 0 bases, with 19 bases spanning the gap. In germline, CDR1 is SEHNR, CDR2 FQNEAQ (reference sequence). The CDR3 sequence is 17 residues long. CDR3 residues: CASSPRQAYVANYGYTF. CDR3 sequence (DNA): TGTGCCAGCAGCCCAAGACAAGCCTACGTCGCTAACTATGGCTACACCTTC.

The chain combines TRBV3-1 (or the pseudogene TRBV3-2) with TRBJ1-2, with D possibly matching TRBD1 (6 bases). Germline loops: CDR1 LGHDT, CDR2 YNNKEL (reference sequence). Trimming pared 2 bases from V and 14 bases from J, leaving 15 bases between. The CDR3 spans 12 residues. The CDR3 coding sequence is TGTGCCAGCAGCCAAACAACGACAGGCCGAACCTTC. This translates into CASSQTTTGRTF.

The rearrangement joins TRBV7-6 to TRBJ2-7; maybe TRBD2 (6 bases). Trimming took 5 bases from V and 7 from J, leaving 12 bases between them. From germline, CDR1 is SGHVS and CDR2 FNYEAQ. The CDR3 is 12 amino acids. The CDR3 loop is CASSPGGLEQYF. The DNA of the CDR3 is TGTGCCAGCAGCCCCGGAGGGTTGGAGCAGTACTTC.

The chain links TRBV7-2 to TRBJ1-1; no clear D. Per germline, CDR1 SGHTA and CDR2 FQGNSA. CDR3 length equals 14 residues. V was cut by 5 bases and J by 0 bases, with 10 bases left in between. The CDR3 DNA reads TGTGCCAGCAGCCATGGACTATTGAACACTGAAGCTTTCTTT. Protein product: CASSHGLLNTEAFF.

V usage is TRBV9 and J usage is TRBJ2-3; D is unclear. V lost 0 bases to trimming and J lost 0 bases, with 8 bases between them. Germline CDR1 reads SGDLS; CDR2 reads YYNGEE. CDR3 length: 15 amino acids. The CDR3 loop reads CASSVGRMSTDTQYF. The DNA of the CDR3 is TGTGCCAGCAGCGTAGGTAGGATGAGCACAGATACGCAGTATTTT. The full variable domain, its missing parts supplied by reference TRBV9 and TRBJ2-3, is DSGVTQTPKHLITATGQRVTLRCSPRSGDLSVYWYQQSLDQGLQFLIQYYNGEERAKGNILERFSAQQFPDLHSELNLSSLELGDSALYFCASSVGRMSTDTQYFGPGTRLTVL.

The rearrangement uses TRBV12-5 and TRBJ1-2; 7 nucleotides align to TRBD1. The CDR3 length is 14 residues. The germline V gene encodes CDR1 LGHNT and CDR2 FRNRAP. V was clipped by 7 bases and J by 3 bases; unmatched bases: 8. The CDR3 region is CASAPTGPYYGYTF. The CDR3 region has the DNA TGTGCTAGTGCCCCGACAGGGCCTTACTATGGCTACACCTTC.

This chain links TRBV7-9 with TRBJ1-6; 9 bases map to TRBD1. The CDR3 consists of 16 residues. The junction had 11 bases not matched to a gene; V was cut back by 6 bases and J by 8 bases. CDR1 and CDR2 from the germline V gene are SEHNR and FQNEAQ (reference sequence). DNA for the CDR3: TGTGCCAGCAGTCCAAGGGTGACAGGGGGGCATTCACCCCTCCACTTT. It is translated as CASSPRVTGGHSPLHF.

A few counts support this clone. The chain has TRBV7-3 and TRBJ2-1, with D hard to call. Germline V gene sequence: CDR1 SGHTA, CDR2 FQGTGA. The CDR3 covers 12 residues. Trimming removed 5 bases from V and 9 bases from J, with 11 bases in between. The CDR3 DNA follows: TGTGCCAGCAGCACCCGGAGTGGTGAGCAGTTCTTC. Encoded protein: CASSTRSGEQFF.

The CDR3 region has the DNA TGTGCCAGTAGTATAGATCGAGAGACCCAGTACTTC. Residues: CASSIDRETQYF. The chain couples TRBV19 to TRBJ2-5; D is ambiguous. The V end was cut by 0 bases, the J end by 4 bases, with 3 bases between. CDR1 and CDR2 (germline): LNHDA, SQIVND (reference sequence). This CDR3 is 12 amino acids long.

The V and J genes are TRBV24-1 and TRBJ1-5; the D gene is possibly TRBD1 (5 bases). Germline assignment: CDR1 KGHDR and CDR2 SFDVKD. Trimming removed 2 bases from V and 6 bases from J, with 10 bases in between. This CDR3 spans 14 amino acids. This chain's CDR3 is CATSDSRTSQPQHF. CDR3 bases: TGTGCCACCAGTGATTCGAGGACATCTCAGCCCCAGCATTTT.

The chain uses TRBV19 and TRBJ2-7; D might be TRBD2 (7 bases). CDR1 is LNHDA, CDR2 SQIVND, per germline (reference sequence). V was pared by 3 bases and J by 6 bases, with 18 bases between. There are 15 residues in the CDR3. CDR3 amino acids: CASSMSVGGLGEQYF. The DNA for the CDR3 is TGTGCCAGTAGTATGTCGGTCGGGGGGCTGGGCGAGCAGTACTTC.

This chain connects TRBV27 to TRBJ2-3; the D call may be TRBD1 or TRBD2 (5 bases each). Trimming pared 4 bases from V and 0 bases from J, leaving 17 bases between. Germline values: CDR1 MNHEY, CDR2 SMNVEV (reference sequence). The CDR3 has 17 residues. CDR3 DNA sequence: TGTGCCAGCAGTTCAGCGTTTGGGGACCCTAGCACAGATACGCAGTATTTT. Translation: CASSSAFGDPSTDTQYF.

The chain uses TRBV27 and TRBJ1-1; D ambiguous. Germline CDR1 reads MNHEY; CDR2 reads SMNVEV (reference sequence). The V and J ends lost 0 bases and 5 bases respectively, with 10 bases between them. The CDR3 is 14 residues long. DNA for the CDR3: TGTGCCAGCAGTTTATCGCGAGTGGGGACTGAAGCTTTCTTT. This encodes CASSLSRVGTEAFF.

For this clone: A much larger clone differs from this one at a single base, so this may be a read error. The rearrangement links TRBV11-2 to TRBJ2-1, with 10 bases that match TRBD2. This CDR3 spans 15 amino acids. Trimming at V came to 4 bases and at J to 0 bases, leaving 0 bases not matched to a gene. Germline assignment: CDR1 SGHAT and CDR2 FQNNGV. The CDR3, as DNA: TGTGCCAGCAGCTCTAGCGGGAGCTCCTACAATGAGCAGTTCTTC. It yields the protein CASSSSGSSYNEQFF.

This sequence joins TRBV7-6 and TRBJ2-7; D possibly corresponds to TRBD2 (5 bases). Germline loops: CDR1 SGHVS, CDR2 FNYEAQ. This CDR3 contains 13 residues. V lost 3 bases and J lost 6, with 12 bases in between. For the CDR3, the DNA is TGTGCCAGCAGCTTCGGAGGAAGTGCCGAGCAGTACTTC. The encoded protein is CASSFGGSAEQYF.

The rearrangement links TRBV5-4 to TRBJ2-1; D unresolved. The CDR3 runs to 14 residues. Germline CDR1 is SGHNT and CDR2 is YYREEE (reference sequence). Trimming took 2 bases from V and 7 from J, leaving 13 bases between them. The DNA of the CDR3 is TGTGCCAGCAGCTTCGGCCAGTCTTTAAATGAGCAGTTCTTC. It is translated as CASSFGQSLNEQFF.

The chain is built from TRBV27 and TRBJ2-7; 10 bases agree with TRBD2. CDR1 MNHEY and CDR2 SMNVEV come from the germline V gene (reference sequence). The trim removed 6 bases at V and 3 bases at J, leaving 8 bases unmatched. The CDR3 covers 15 residues. DNA of the CDR3: TGTGCCAGCAGGGCCGGGACTAGCGTTTTCTACGAGCAGTACTTC. This codes for CASRAGTSVFYEQYF.